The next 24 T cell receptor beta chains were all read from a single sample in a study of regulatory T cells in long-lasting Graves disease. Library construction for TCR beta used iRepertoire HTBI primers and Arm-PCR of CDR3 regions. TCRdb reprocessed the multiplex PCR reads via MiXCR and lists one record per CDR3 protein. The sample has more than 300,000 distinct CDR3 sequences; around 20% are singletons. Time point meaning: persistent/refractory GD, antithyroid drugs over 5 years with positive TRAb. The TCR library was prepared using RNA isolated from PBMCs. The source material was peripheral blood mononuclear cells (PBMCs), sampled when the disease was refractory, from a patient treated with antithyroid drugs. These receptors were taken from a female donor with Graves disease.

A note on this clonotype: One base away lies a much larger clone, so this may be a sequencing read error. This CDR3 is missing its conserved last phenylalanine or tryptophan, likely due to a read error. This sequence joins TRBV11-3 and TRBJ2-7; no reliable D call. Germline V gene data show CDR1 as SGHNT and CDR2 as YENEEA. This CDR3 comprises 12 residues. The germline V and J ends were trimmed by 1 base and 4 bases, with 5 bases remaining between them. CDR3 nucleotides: TGTGCCAGCAGCTTAGTATCATACGAGCAGTACCTC. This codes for CASSLVSYEQYL.

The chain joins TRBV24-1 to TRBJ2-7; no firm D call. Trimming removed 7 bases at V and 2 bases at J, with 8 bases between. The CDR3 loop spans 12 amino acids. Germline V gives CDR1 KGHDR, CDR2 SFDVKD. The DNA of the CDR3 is TGTGCCACCAGGGATGACACCTACGAGCAGTACTTC. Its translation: CATRDDTYEQYF.

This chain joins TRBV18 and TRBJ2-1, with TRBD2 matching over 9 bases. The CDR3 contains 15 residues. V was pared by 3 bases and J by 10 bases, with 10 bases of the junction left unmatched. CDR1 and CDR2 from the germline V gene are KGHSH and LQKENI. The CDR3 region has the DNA TGTGCCAGCTCACCGCGCTCAAGGCGGGAGGGGGAGCAGTTCTTC. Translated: CASSPRSRREGEQFF.

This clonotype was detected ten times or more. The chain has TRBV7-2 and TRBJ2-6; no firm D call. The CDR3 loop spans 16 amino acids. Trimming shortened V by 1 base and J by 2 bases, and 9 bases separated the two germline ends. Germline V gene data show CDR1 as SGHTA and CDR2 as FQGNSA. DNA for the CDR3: TGTGCCAGCAGCTTAGATTCAGGTCCTGGGGCCAACGTCCTGACTTTC. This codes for CASSLDSGPGANVLTF.

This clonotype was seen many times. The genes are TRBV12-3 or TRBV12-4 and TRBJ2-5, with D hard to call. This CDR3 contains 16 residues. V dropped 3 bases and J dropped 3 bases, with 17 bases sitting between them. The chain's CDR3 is CASSLGRLFWEETQYF. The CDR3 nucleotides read TGTGCCAGCAGTTTGGGAAGGTTGTTTTGGGAAGAGACCCAGTACTTC.

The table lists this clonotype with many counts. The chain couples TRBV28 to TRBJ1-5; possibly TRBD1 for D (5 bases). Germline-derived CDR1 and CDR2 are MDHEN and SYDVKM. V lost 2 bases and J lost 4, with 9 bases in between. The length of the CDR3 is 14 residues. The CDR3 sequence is CASSLAGRNQPQHF. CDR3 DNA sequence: TGTGCCAGCAGTTTAGCAGGGAGGAATCAGCCCCAGCATTTT. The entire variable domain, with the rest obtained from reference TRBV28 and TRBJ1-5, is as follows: DVKVTQSSRYLVKRTGEKVFLECVQDMDHENMFWYRQDPGLGLRLIYFSYDVKMKEKGDIPEGYSVSREKKERFSLILESASTNQTSMYLCASSLAGRNQPQHFGDGTRLSIL.

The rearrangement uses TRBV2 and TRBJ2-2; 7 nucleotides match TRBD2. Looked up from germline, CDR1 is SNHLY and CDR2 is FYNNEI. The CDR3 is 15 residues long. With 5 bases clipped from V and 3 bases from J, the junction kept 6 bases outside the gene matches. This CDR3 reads CASSSPSGHTGELFF. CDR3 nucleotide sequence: TGTGCCAGCAGTTCACCTAGCGGACACACCGGGGAGCTGTTTTTT. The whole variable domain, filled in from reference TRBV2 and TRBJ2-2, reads EPEVTQTPSHQVTQMGQEVILRCVPISNHLYFYWYRQILGQKVEFLVSFYNNEISEKSEIFDDQFSVERPDGSNFTLKIRSTKLEDSAMYFCASSSPSGHTGELFFGEGSRLTVL.

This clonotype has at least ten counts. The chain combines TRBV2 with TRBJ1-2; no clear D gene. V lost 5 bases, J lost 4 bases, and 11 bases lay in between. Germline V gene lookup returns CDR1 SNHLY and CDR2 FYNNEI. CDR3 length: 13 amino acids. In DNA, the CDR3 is TGTGCCAGCAGTCCGGGAACCTTCTATGGCTACACCTTC. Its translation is CASSPGTFYGYTF.

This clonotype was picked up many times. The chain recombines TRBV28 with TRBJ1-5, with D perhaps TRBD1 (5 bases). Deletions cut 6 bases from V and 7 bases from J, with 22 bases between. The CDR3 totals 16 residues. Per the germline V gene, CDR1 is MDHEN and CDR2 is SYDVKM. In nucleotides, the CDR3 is TGTGCCAGCAGGGGCGCCTGGGCGGGGGTCGGGCAGCCCCAGCATTTT. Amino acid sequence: CASRGAWAGVGQPQHF.

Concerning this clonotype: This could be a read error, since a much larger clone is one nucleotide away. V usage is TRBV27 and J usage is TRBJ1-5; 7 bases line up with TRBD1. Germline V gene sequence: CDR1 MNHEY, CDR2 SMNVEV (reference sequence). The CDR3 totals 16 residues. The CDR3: CASNGRGPPFNQPRHF. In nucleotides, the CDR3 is TGTGCCAGCAATGGGAGGGGGCCCCCTTTCAATCAGCCCCGGCATTTT.

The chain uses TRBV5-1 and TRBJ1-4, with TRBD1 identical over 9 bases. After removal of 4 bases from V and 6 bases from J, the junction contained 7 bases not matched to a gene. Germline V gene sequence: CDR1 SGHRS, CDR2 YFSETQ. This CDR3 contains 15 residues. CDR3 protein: CASSGGTGSDEKLFF. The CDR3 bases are TGCGCCAGCAGCGGGGGGACAGGGTCCGATGAAAAACTGTTTTTT.

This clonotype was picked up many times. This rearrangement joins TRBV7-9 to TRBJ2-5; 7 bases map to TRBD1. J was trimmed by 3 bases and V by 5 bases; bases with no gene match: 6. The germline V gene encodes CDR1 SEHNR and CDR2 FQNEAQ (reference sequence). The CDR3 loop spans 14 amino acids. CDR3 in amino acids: CASSRQGDKETQYF. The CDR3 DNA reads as TGTGCCAGCAGCCGACAGGGAGACAAAGAGACCCAGTACTTC.

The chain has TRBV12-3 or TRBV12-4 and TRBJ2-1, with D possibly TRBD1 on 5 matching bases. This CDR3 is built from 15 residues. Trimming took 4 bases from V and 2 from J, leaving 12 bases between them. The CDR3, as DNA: TGTGCCAGCAGTTGGGCGGCAGGGCCCTACAATGAGCAGTTCTTC. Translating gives CASSWAAGPYNEQFF.

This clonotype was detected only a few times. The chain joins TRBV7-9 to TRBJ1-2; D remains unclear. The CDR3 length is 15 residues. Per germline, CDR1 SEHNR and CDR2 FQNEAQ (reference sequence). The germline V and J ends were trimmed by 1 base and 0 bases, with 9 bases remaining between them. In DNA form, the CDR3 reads TGTGCCAGCAGCTTAGAGGTCCCCTCTAACTATGGCTACACCTTC. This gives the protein CASSLEVPSNYGYTF.

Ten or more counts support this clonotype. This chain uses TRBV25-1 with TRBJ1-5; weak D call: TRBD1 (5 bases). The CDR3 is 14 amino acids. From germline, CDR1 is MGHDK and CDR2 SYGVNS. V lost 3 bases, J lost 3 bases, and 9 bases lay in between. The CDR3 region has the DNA TGTGCCAGCAGTGACAGGGTGTTCAATCAGCCCCAGCATTTT. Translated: CASSDRVFNQPQHF.

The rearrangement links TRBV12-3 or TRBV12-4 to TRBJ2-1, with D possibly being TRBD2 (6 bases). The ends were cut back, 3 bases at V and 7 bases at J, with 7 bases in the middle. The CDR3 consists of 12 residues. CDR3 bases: TGTGCCAGCAGTTTGGGGAGGAATGAGCAGTTCTTC. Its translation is CASSLGRNEQFF.

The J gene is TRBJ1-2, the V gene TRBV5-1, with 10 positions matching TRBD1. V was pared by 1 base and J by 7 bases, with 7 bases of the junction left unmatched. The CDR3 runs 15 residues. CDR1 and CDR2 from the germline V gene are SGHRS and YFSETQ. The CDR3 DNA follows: TGCGCCAGCAGCTTGTTGGGACAGGGGCTTACTGGCTACACCTTC. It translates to CASSLLGQGLTGYTF.

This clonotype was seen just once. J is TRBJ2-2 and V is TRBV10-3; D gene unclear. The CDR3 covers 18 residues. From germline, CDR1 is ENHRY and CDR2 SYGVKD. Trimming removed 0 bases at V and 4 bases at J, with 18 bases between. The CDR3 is CAISESYTRDYGTGELFF. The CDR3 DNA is TGTGCCATCAGTGAGTCGTACACCCGCGATTATGGCACCGGGGAGCTGTTTTTT.

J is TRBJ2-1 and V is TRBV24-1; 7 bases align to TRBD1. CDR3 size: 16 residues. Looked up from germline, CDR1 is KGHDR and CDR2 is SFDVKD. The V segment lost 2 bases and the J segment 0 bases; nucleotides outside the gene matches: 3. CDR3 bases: TGTGCCACCAGTGATTCGACAGGGCGCTCCTACAATGAGCAGTTCTTC. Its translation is CATSDSTGRSYNEQFF.

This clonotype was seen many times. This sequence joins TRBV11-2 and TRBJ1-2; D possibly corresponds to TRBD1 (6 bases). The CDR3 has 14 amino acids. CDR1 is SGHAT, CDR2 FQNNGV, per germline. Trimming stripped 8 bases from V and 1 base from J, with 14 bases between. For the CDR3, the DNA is TGTGCCAGCGGCTACGGGGGACATAACTATGGCTACACCTTC. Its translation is CASGYGGHNYGYTF.

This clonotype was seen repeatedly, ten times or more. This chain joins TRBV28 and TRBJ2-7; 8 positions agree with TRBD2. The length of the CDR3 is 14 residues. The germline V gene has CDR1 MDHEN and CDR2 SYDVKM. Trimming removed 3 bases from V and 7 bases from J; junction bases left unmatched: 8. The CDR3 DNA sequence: TGTGCCAGCAGTTTTTCAGCGGGAGTGGGGGAGCAGTACTTC. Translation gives CASSFSAGVGEQYF.

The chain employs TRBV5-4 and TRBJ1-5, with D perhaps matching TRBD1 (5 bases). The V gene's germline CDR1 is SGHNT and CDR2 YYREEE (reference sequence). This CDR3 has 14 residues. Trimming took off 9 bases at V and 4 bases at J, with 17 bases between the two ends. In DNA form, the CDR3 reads TGTGCCACCGGCTTGGCAGGGATAAATCAGCCCCAGCATTTT. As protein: CATGLAGINQPQHF.

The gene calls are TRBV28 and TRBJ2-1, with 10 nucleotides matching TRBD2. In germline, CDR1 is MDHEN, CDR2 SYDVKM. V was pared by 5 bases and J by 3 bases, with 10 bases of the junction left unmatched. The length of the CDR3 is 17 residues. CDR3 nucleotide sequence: TGTGCCAGCAGTCCCCTGACTAGCGGGCGATTCTACAATGAGCAGTTCTTC. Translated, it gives CASSPLTSGRFYNEQFF.

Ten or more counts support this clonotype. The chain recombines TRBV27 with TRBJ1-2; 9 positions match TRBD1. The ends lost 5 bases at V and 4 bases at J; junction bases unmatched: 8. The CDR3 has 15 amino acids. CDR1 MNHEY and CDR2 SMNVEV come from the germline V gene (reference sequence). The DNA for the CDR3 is TGTGCCAGCAGTCCCGACAGGGGGAGCCTCTATGGCTACACCTTC. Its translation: CASSPDRGSLYGYTF.